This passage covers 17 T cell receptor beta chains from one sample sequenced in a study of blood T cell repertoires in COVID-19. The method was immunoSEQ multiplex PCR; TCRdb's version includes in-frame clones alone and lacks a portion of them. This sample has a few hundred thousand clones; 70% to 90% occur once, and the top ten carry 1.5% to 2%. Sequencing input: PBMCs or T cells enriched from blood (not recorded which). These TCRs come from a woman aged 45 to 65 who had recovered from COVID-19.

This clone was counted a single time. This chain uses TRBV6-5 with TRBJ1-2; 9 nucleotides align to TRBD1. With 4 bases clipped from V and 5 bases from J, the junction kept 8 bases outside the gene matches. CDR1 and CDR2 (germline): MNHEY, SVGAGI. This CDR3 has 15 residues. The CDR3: CASSSPGQGLYGYTF. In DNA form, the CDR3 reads TGTGCCAGCAGTTCACCGGGACAGGGCCTATATGGCTACACCTTC.

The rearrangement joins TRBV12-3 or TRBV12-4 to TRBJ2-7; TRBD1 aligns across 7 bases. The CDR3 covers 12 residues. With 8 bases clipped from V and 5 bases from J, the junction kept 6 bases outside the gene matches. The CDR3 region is CASCRGINEQYF. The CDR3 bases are TGTGCCAGCTGCAGGGGGATCAACGAGCAGTACTTC.

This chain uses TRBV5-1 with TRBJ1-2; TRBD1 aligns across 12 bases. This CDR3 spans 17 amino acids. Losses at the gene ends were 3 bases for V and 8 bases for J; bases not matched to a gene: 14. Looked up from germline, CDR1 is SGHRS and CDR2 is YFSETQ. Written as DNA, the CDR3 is TGCGCCAGCAGCTCCGGGACAGGGGGCCCACTACACCGGGGCTACACCTTC. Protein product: CASSSGTGGPLHRGYTF.

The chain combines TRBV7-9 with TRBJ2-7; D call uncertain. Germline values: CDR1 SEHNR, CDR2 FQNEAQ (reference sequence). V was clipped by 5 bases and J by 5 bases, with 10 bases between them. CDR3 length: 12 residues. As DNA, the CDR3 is TGTGCCAGCAGCCGAGACAAGAACGAGCAGTACTTC. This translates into CASSRDKNEQYF.

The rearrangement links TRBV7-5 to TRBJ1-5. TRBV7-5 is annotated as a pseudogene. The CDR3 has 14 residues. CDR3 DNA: TGTGCCAGAAGCGCCTCGGGGGGAAGTAAGCCCCAGCATTTT. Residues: CARSASGGSKPQHF.

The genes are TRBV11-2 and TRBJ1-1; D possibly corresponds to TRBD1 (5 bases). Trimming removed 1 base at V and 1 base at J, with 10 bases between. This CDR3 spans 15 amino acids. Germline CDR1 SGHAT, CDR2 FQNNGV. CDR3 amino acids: CASSLGGGPNTEAFF. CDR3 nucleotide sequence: TGTGCCAGCAGCTTAGGCGGGGGACCGAACACTGAAGCTTTCTTT.

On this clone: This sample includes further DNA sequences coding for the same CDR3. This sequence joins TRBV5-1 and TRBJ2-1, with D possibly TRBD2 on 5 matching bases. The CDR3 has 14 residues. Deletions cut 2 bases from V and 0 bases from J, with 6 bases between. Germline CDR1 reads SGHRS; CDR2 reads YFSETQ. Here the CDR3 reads CASSLTSSYNEQFF. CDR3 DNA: TGCGCCAGCAGCTTAACTAGCTCCTACAATGAGCAGTTCTTC. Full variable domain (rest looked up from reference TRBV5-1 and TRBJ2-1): KAGVTQTPRYLIKTRGQQVTLSCSPISGHRSVSWYQQTPGQGLQFLFEYFSETQRNKGNFPGRFSGRQFSNSRSEMNVSTLELGDSALYLCASSLTSSYNEQFFGPGTRLTVL.

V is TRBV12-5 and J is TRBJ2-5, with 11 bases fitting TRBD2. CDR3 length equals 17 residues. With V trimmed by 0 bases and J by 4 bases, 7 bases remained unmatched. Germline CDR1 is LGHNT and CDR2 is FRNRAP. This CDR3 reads CASGLVATSGSGETQYF. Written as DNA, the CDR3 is TGTGCTAGTGGTTTGGTAGCAACTAGCGGGAGTGGAGAGACCCAGTACTTC.

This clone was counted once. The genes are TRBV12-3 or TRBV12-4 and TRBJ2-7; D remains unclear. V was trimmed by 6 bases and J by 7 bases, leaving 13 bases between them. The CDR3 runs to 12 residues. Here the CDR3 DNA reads TGTGCCAGCAGCGCATTAGCTCGGGAGCAGTACTTC. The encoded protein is CASSALAREQYF.

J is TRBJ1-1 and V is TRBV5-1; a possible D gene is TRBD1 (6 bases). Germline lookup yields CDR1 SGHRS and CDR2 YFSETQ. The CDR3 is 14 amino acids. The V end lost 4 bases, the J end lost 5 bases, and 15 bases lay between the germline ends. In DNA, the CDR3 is TGCGCCAGCAGCAAGGGGGAACTCACGACTGAAGCTTTCTTT. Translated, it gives CASSKGELTTEAFF.

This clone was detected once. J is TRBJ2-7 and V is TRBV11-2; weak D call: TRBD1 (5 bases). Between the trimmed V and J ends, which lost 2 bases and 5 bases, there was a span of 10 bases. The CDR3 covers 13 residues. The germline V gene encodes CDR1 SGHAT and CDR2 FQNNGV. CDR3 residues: CASSLFRAHEQYF. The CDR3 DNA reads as TGTGCCAGCAGCTTATTCAGGGCCCACGAGCAGTACTTC.

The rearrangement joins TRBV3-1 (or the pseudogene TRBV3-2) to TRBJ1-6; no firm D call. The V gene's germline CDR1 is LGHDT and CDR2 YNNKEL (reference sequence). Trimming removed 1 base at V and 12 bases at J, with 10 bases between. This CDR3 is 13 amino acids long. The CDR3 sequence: CASSQGDTLPLHF. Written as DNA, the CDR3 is TGTGCCAGCAGCCAAGGAGACACTTTACCCCTCCACTTT.

CDR3 in DNA: TGTGCCAGCAGTTCTTCAGGGGCCGGGCAGCCCCAGCATTTT. It codes for CASSSSGAGQPQHF. This chain joins TRBV27 and TRBJ1-5; tentatively, D is TRBD1 (6 bases). The CDR3 sequence is 14 residues long. Per germline, CDR1 MNHEY and CDR2 SMNVEV (reference sequence). Trimming cost V 4 bases and J 7 bases, with 14 bases left between them.

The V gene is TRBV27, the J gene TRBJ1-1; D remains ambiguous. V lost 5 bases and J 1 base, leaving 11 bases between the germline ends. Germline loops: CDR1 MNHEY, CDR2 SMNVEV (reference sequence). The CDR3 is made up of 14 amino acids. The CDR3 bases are TGTGCCAGCAGTAGCCCTTCCTGGAACACTGAAGCTTTCTTT. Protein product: CASSSPSWNTEAFF.

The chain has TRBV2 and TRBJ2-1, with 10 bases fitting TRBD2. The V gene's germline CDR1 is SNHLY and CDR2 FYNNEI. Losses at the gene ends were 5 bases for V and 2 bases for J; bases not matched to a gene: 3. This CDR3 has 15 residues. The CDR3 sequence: CASSTGLAAYNEQFF. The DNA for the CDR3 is TGTGCCAGCAGTACAGGACTAGCGGCCTACAATGAGCAGTTCTTC.

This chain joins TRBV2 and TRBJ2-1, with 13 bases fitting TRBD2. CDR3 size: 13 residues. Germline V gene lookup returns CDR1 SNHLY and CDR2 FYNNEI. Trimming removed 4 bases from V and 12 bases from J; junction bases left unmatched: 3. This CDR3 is CASSGTSGSWQFF. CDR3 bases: TGTGCCAGCAGTGGGACTAGCGGGAGTTGGCAGTTCTTC.

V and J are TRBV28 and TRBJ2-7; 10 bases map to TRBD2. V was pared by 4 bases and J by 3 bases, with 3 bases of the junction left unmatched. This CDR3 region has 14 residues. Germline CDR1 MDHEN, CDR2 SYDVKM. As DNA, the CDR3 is TGTGCCAGCAGTTGGACTAGCGGCCACTACGAGCAGTACTTC. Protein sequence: CASSWTSGHYEQYF.